The 26 T cell receptor beta chains given below trace back to one sample, sequenced in a study of Ad26.COV2.S vaccination and SARS-CoV-2 variants. Repertoires were generated with immunoSEQ multiplex PCR, while TCRdb's copy carries only in-frame clones and drops some. The profile shows a few hundred thousand clones, over 75% of them singletons. Treatment noted: about 20 received Ad26.COV2.S at low or high dose, single or two shots; 5 received placebo; per-sample allocation not given. Collection of the samples took place on day 63 after the first injection of vaccine or placebo. The sample here was peripheral blood, taken in a trial of Ad26.COV2.S vaccine versus placebo. The receptors stem from a person aged 18-60 years who received the Ad26.COV2.S COVID-19 vaccine or a placebo.

The V and J genes are TRBV15 and TRBJ1-1; D uncertain. V lost 6 bases, J lost 3 bases, and 14 bases lay in between. CDR1 is LNHNV, CDR2 YYDKDF, per germline (reference sequence). This CDR3 is 14 amino acids long. The CDR3: CATRNRVRDTEAFF. The CDR3 nucleotides are TGTGCCACCAGAAACCGTGTGAGGGACACTGAAGCTTTCTTT.

V is TRBV11-1 and J is TRBJ1-5, with unresolved D. The germline V gene has CDR1 SGHAT and CDR2 FQDESV (reference sequence). The CDR3 runs 13 residues. Deletions cut 1 base from V and 7 bases from J, with 8 bases between. The CDR3: CASSLGLLQPQHF. The CDR3 coding sequence is TGTGCCAGCAGCTTAGGATTGTTGCAGCCCCAGCATTTT.

This chain's CDR3 is CASSQDLAGAFYEQYF. CDR3 nucleotide sequence: TGTGCCAGCAGCCAAGATCTAGCGGGAGCCTTCTACGAGCAGTACTTC. The rearrangement links TRBV4-2 to TRBJ2-7; 10 bases match TRBD2. Trimming cost V 0 bases and J 3 bases; bases outside gene matches: 5. Germline V lookup: CDR1 LGHNA, CDR2 YNFKEQ. This CDR3 is built from 16 residues.

The rearrangement joins TRBV5-4 to TRBJ2-2; no reliable D call. V lost 4 bases and J lost 6, with 19 bases in between. CDR3 length: 16 residues. CDR1 SGHNT and CDR2 YYREEE come from the germline V gene (reference sequence). The DNA for the CDR3 is TGTGCCAGCAGCCCACCGGGTCAGGAAGGAGCCGGGGAGCTGTTTTTT. Protein sequence: CASSPPGQEGAGELFF.

The rearrangement uses TRBV28 and TRBJ2-3; D is undetermined. The CDR3 has 16 residues. V was pared by 1 base and J by 3 bases, with 14 bases between. The germline CDR1 and CDR2 sequences are MDHEN and SYDVKM. CDR3 nucleotide sequence: TGTGCCAGCAGTTTATATTCCACGTTAGGAACAGATACGCAGTATTTT. Amino acid sequence: CASSLYSTLGTDTQYF.

The V and J genes are TRBV7-9 and TRBJ2-2, with D unresolved. CDR1 SEHNR and CDR2 FQNEAQ come from the germline V gene (reference sequence). Trimming cost V 6 bases and J 0 bases, with 8 bases left between them. The CDR3 sequence is 14 residues long. The CDR3 protein is CASSPSANTGELFF. CDR3 nucleotide sequence: TGTGCCAGCAGTCCCAGCGCGAACACCGGGGAGCTGTTTTTT.

CDR3 in DNA: TGTGCCAGCAGGCCGCCCACAGGGCACCAAGAGACCCAGTACTTC. This encodes CASRPPTGHQETQYF. The chain carries TRBV3-1 (or the pseudogene TRBV3-2) and TRBJ2-5; D is perhaps TRBD1 (6 bases). Trimming removed 6 bases at V and 0 bases at J, with 14 bases between. The CDR3 sequence is 15 residues long. Germline V gene lookup returns CDR1 LGHDT and CDR2 YNNKEL (reference sequence).

The genes are TRBV5-4 and TRBJ2-1, with 12 bases that match TRBD2. CDR3 length equals 20 residues. With V trimmed by 4 bases and J by 4 bases, 18 bases remained unmatched. CDR1 is SGHNT and CDR2 is YYREEE in the germline V gene (reference sequence). The CDR3 coding sequence is TGTGCCAGCAGCACGGCCGGGACTAGCGGGCCCAAATCCCATTACAATGAGCAGTTCTTC. This encodes CASSTAGTSGPKSHYNEQFF. Full variable domain (outside the CDR3, taken from reference TRBV5-4 and TRBJ2-1): ETGVTQSPTHLIKTRGQQVTLRCSSQSGHNTVSWYQQALGQGPQFIFQYYREEENGRGNFPPRFSGLQFPNYSSELNVNALELDDSALYLCASSTAGTSGPKSHYNEQFFGPGTRLTVL.

J is TRBJ2-6 and V is TRBV10-3; either TRBD1 or TRBD2 may supply D (5 bases each). In germline, CDR1 is ENHRY, CDR2 SYGVKD. This CDR3 is built from 16 residues. With 0 bases removed from V and 0 bases from J, the gap between germline ends came to 6 bases. CDR3 loop: CAISESGTSGANVLTF. CDR3 sequence (DNA): TGTGCCATCAGTGAGTCTGGGACCTCTGGGGCCAACGTCCTGACTTTC.

On this clone itself: The sample has other DNA sequences that encode this CDR3 too. V is TRBV7-3 and J is TRBJ2-2, with D hard to call. The germline V gene has CDR1 SGHTA and CDR2 FQGTGA. The CDR3 sequence is 13 residues long. V lost 5 bases to trimming and J lost 5 bases, with 9 bases between them. CDR3 in amino acids: CASSEQGTGELFF. The CDR3 bases are TGTGCCAGCAGCGAACAAGGGACCGGGGAGCTGTTTTTT.

The V gene is TRBV4-3, the J gene TRBJ1-1; 8 bases align to TRBD1. The CDR3 extends over 15 amino acids. Germline V gene data show CDR1 as LGHNA and CDR2 as YSLEER. The V gene end was trimmed by 4 bases and the J gene end by 0 bases; junction bases not matched to a gene: 4. This CDR3 is CASSLKQGVNTEAFF. The CDR3 DNA reads TGCGCCAGCAGCCTCAAACAGGGGGTGAACACTGAAGCTTTCTTT.

The chain couples TRBV9 to TRBJ1-1; possible D gene TRBD1, 6 bases. CDR1 SGDLS and CDR2 YYNGEE come from the germline V gene. The CDR3 consists of 13 residues. V was clipped by 3 bases and J by 4 bases, with 10 bases between them. CDR3 coding DNA: TGTGCCAGCAGCGACGGACAGCGCACTGAAGCTTTCTTT. This translates into CASSDGQRTEAFF.

The chain recombines TRBV7-2 with TRBJ2-1, with unresolved D. CDR3 length: 11 amino acids. Germline V CDR1 and CDR2: SGHTA, FQGNSA. Trimming left V 5 bases short and J 6 bases short, with 5 bases between. CDR3 in DNA: TGTGCCAGCAGCAATGGCAATGAGCAGTTCTTC. Encoded protein: CASSNGNEQFF.

The rearrangement uses TRBV12-3 or TRBV12-4 and TRBJ1-4; weak D call: TRBD1 (5 bases). The CDR3 is 13 amino acids. V was cut by 1 base and J by 7 bases, with 7 bases left in between. The chain's CDR3 is CASSLGGTEKLFF. The CDR3 DNA sequence: TGTGCCAGCAGTTTAGGAGGGACTGAAAAACTGTTTTTT.

This clone was recorded at least ten times. The chain recombines TRBV11-2 with TRBJ2-7; the match to TRBD2 covers 12 bases. The CDR3 consists of 16 residues. V lost 0 bases, J lost 3 bases, and 3 bases stayed unmatched. In germline, CDR1 is SGHAT, CDR2 FQNNGV. For the CDR3, the DNA is TGTGCCAGCAGCTTAGAGACTAGCGGGAGTTTCTACGAGCAGTACTTC. It translates to CASSLETSGSFYEQYF.

The rearrangement links TRBV18 to TRBJ2-3, with D perhaps being TRBD1 or TRBD2 (5 bases each). The V end was cut by 2 bases, the J end by 6 bases, with 15 bases between. The germline V gene encodes CDR1 KGHSH and CDR2 LQKENI. The CDR3 runs to 15 residues. The CDR3 DNA reads as TGTGCCAGCTCACCATCCGGGACCGTACCGGATACGCAGTATTTT. It translates to CASSPSGTVPDTQYF. Looking up the rest from reference TRBV18 and TRBJ2-3 gives the full variable domain: NAGVMQNPRHLVRRRGQEARLRCSPMKGHSHVYWYRQLPEEGLKFMVYLQKENIIDESGMPKERFSAEFPKEGPSILRIQQVVRGDSAAYFCASSPSGTVPDTQYFGPGTRLTVL.

This sequence joins TRBV18 and TRBJ2-3, with 7 bases fitting TRBD1. This CDR3 comprises 18 residues. CDR1 KGHSH and CDR2 LQKENI come from the germline V gene. V was clipped by 4 bases and J by 0 bases; unmatched bases: 13. CDR3 coding DNA: TGTGCCAGCTCACGACGGACAGGAGGCCTTTCTAGCACAGATACGCAGTATTTT. This codes for CASSRRTGGLSSTDTQYF.

For this clone: The identical CDR3 is also encoded by other nucleotide sequences in the sample. The V gene is TRBV10-3, the J gene TRBJ2-3; D gene uncertain. The length of the CDR3 is 13 residues. The germline CDR1 and CDR2 sequences are ENHRY and SYGVKD. V lost 8 bases, J lost 0 bases, and 9 bases lay in between. The CDR3 is CAIRGTSTDTQYF. The CDR3 nucleotides read TGTGCCATCCGCGGTACCAGCACAGATACGCAGTATTTT.

This sequence joins TRBV14 and TRBJ2-7; D is possibly TRBD2 (5 bases). The germline V gene has CDR1 SGHDN and CDR2 FVKESK. The CDR3 covers 15 residues. Trimming took off 1 base at V and 0 bases at J, with 10 bases between the two ends. For the CDR3, the DNA is TGTGCCAGCAGCCAAGGGCCCGACTACTCCTACGAGCAGTACTTC. This encodes CASSQGPDYSYEQYF.

This clone was recorded a few times. The V call is TRBV19, the J call TRBJ1-5; D is unclear. CDR1 LNHDA and CDR2 SQIVND come from the germline V gene (reference sequence). Trimming pared 6 bases from V and 3 bases from J, leaving 9 bases between. This CDR3 has 13 amino acids. The CDR3 DNA follows: TGTGCCAGTAGGGGGTCCCCCAATCAGCCCCAGCATTTT. This translates into CASRGSPNQPQHF.

The chain recombines TRBV4-3 with TRBJ2-2, with 7 bases that match TRBD1. This CDR3 spans 17 amino acids. Trimming at V came to 5 bases and at J to 0 bases, leaving 9 bases not matched to a gene. CDR1 is LGHNA and CDR2 is YSLEER in the germline V gene. CDR3 protein: CASSLHLTGTNTGELFF. CDR3 nucleotides: TGCGCCAGCAGCTTACATCTGACAGGGACGAACACCGGGGAGCTGTTTTTT.

This rearrangement joins TRBV6-6 to TRBJ2-7; D call uncertain. V lost 0 bases and J 3 bases, leaving 6 bases between the germline ends. CDR3 size: 13 residues. The germline CDR1 and CDR2 sequences are MNHNY and SVGAGI (reference sequence). The CDR3 loop reads CASSYSGNYEQYF. CDR3 nucleotides: TGTGCCAGCAGTTACTCGGGGAACTACGAGCAGTACTTC.

The V gene is TRBV5-6, the J gene TRBJ1-5; D not certain. The CDR3 runs 16 residues. Looked up from germline, CDR1 is SGHDT and CDR2 is YYEEEE. The V end was cut by 0 bases, the J end by 0 bases, with 10 bases between. DNA of the CDR3: TGTGCCAGCAGCTTGGCCTCACAGTATAGCAATCAGCCCCAGCATTTT. Protein sequence: CASSLASQYSNQPQHF. Looking up the rest from reference TRBV5-6 and TRBJ1-5 gives the full variable domain: DAGVTQSPTHLIKTRGQQVTLRCSPKSGHDTVSWYQQALGQGPQFIFQYYEEEERQRGNFPDRFSGHQFPNYSSELNVNALLLGDSALYLCASSLASQYSNQPQHFGDGTRLSIL.

This sequence joins TRBV28 and TRBJ2-7, with 10 bases matching TRBD2. The length of the CDR3 is 17 residues. J was trimmed by 5 bases and V by 4 bases; bases with no gene match: 14. From germline, CDR1 is MDHEN and CDR2 SYDVKM. The CDR3 reads CASSSPNRLAGANEQYF. CDR3 in DNA: TGTGCCAGCAGTTCACCTAATAGGCTAGCGGGAGCCAACGAGCAGTACTTC.

V is TRBV9 and J is TRBJ1-6; 7 nucleotides agree with TRBD1. Germline CDR1 SGDLS, CDR2 YYNGEE. V shed 0 bases and J 8 bases; nucleotides not matched to a gene: 5. The CDR3 runs 15 residues. The CDR3 loop is CASSVATGVDSPLHF. CDR3 sequence (DNA): TGTGCCAGCAGCGTAGCTACAGGGGTGGATTCACCCCTCCACTTT.

V and J are TRBV5-5 and TRBJ2-1; D is ambiguous. The CDR3 is 15 residues long. Per the germline V gene, CDR1 is SGHKS and CDR2 is YYEKEE (reference sequence). Deletions cut 1 base from V and 3 bases from J, with 11 bases between. Here the CDR3 reads CASSLSWVDYNEQFF. The CDR3 DNA is TGTGCCAGCAGCTTGTCTTGGGTGGACTACAATGAGCAGTTCTTC.